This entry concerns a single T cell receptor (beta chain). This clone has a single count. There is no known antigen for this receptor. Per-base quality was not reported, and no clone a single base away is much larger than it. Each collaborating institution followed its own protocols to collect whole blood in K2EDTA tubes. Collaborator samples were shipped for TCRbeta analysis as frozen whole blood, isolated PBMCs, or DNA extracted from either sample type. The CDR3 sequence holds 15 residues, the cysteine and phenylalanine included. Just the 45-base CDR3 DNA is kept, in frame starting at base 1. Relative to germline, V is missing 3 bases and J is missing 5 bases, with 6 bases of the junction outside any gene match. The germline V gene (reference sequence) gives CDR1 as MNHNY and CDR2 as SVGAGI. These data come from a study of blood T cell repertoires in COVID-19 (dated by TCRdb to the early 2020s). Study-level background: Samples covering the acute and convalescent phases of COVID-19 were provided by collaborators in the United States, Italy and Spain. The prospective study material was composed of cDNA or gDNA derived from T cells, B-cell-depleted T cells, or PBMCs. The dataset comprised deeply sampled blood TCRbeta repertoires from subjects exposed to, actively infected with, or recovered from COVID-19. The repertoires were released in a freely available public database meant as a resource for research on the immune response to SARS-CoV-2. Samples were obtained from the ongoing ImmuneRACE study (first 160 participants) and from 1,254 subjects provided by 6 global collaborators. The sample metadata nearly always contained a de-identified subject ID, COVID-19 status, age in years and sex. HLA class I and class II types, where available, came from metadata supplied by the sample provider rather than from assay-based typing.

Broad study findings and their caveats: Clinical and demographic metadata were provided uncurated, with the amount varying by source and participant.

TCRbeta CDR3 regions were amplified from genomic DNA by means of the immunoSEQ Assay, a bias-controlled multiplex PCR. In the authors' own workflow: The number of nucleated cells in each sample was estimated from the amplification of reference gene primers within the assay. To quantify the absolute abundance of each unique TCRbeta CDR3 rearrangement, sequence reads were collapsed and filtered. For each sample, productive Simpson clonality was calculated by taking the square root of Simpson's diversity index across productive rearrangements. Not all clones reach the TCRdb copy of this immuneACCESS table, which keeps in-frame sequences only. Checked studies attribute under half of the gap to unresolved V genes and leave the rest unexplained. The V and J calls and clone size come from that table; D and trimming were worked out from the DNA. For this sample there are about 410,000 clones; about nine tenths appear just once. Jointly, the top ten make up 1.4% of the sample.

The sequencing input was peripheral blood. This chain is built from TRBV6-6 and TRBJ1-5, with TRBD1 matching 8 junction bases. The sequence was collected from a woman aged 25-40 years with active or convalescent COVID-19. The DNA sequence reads TGTGCCAGCAGTTATTCCGACAGGGGATATCAGCCCCAGCATTTT. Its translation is CASSYSDRGYQPQHF.